Below, 19 T cell receptor beta chains from the same sample are listed, as sequenced in a study of T cells after yellow fever vaccination. TCRdb used MiXCR to reprocess the 5' RACE reads, holding one entry per CDR3 protein. This table holds under 700,000 distinct CDR3 sequences, less than 20% found once. The sequencing used PBMCs, collected 5 days after the first yellow fever vaccination. These receptor sequences come from a man aged 18 to 30 who received the YFV17D yellow fever vaccine.

This clonotype occurred many times. CDR3 nucleotide sequence: TGTGCCAGCAACCGACAGGGGGAAACCGGGGAGCTGTTTTTT. Protein: CASNRQGETGELFF. V is TRBV27 and J is TRBJ2-2, with TRBD1 matching 9 bases. Losses at the gene ends were 7 bases for V and 5 bases for J; bases not matched to a gene: 5. The CDR3 has 14 residues. CDR1 is MNHEY, CDR2 SMNVEV, per germline (reference sequence).

This clonotype occurred a few times. The V and J genes are TRBV2 and TRBJ1-3, with TRBD1 as a possible D gene (5 bases). Per the germline V gene, CDR1 is SNHLY and CDR2 is FYNNEI. Trimming shortened V by 8 bases and J by 0 bases, and 11 bases separated the two germline ends. This CDR3 is built from 14 residues. In DNA form, the CDR3 reads TGTGCCAGCCGCAGGGAAACCTCTGGAAACACCATATATTTT. It codes for CASRRETSGNTIYF.

The V gene is TRBV28, the J gene TRBJ2-3, with 9 nucleotides matching TRBD2. V lost 7 bases, J lost 3 bases, and 11 bases stayed unmatched. The CDR3 covers 16 residues. Germline lookup yields CDR1 MDHEN and CDR2 SYDVKM. Here the CDR3 reads CASILPGAGGTDTQYF. The CDR3 coding sequence is TGTGCCAGCATTCTTCCCGGGGCGGGGGGGACAGATACGCAGTATTTT.

The chain links TRBV4-1 to TRBJ2-7; D unclear. The germline V gene encodes CDR1 MGHRA and CDR2 YSYEKL. This CDR3 contains 13 residues. The germline V and J ends were trimmed by 1 base and 0 bases, with 4 bases remaining between them. The CDR3 region has the DNA TGCGCCAGCAGCCAAGTCGGCTCCTACGAGCAGTACGTC. It specifies CASSQVGSYEQYV.

This clonotype occurred a few times. This rearrangement joins TRBV3-1 to TRBJ1-1; D unclear. V was pared by 4 bases and J by 5 bases, with 11 bases between. Germline CDR1 and CDR2: LGHDT and YNNKEL (reference sequence). This CDR3 is built from 13 residues. The CDR3 loop reads CASSPPAITEAFF. In nucleotides, the CDR3 is TGTGCCAGCAGCCCTCCTGCGATTACTGAAGCTTTCTTT.

The rearrangement uses TRBV27 and TRBJ2-3, with D perhaps matching TRBD2 (6 bases). Germline loops: CDR1 MNHEY, CDR2 SMNVEV (reference sequence). V was cut by 2 bases and J by 2 bases, with 11 bases left in between. CDR3 length: 15 amino acids. Here the CDR3 DNA reads TGTGCCAGCAGTTTAGTGCGGGGTTACACAGATACGCAGTATTTT. Its translation is CASSLVRGYTDTQYF.

The rearrangement joins TRBV5-1 to TRBJ2-1; TRBD2 aligns across 10 bases. This CDR3 region has 18 residues. J lost 0 bases, V lost 0 bases, and 6 bases had no gene match. CDR1 and CDR2 (germline): SGHRS, YFSETQ. DNA of the CDR3: TGCGCCAGCAGCTTGGGGGTAGCGGGGGGCCGCTCCTACAATGAGCAGTTCTTC. Translated: CASSLGVAGGRSYNEQFF.

The chain has TRBV7-9 and TRBJ1-1; 7 bases line up with TRBD1. Germline V lookup: CDR1 SEHNR, CDR2 FQNEAQ (reference sequence). V shed 6 bases, J shed 6 bases, and the junction held 7 bases outside the gene matches. CDR3 length: 13 residues. The CDR3, as DNA: TGTGCCAGCAGGGGAGGGGGCATGTCTGAAGCTTTCTTT. Translated: CASRGGGMSEAFF.

There are a few counts of this clonotype. This chain joins TRBV6-5 and TRBJ2-5; TRBD1 matches 7 bases. V was pared by 5 bases and J by 2 bases, with 5 bases of the junction left unmatched. The germline V gene encodes CDR1 MNHEY and CDR2 SVGAGI. The CDR3 runs to 14 residues. The CDR3: CASSTRDSQETQYF. For the CDR3, the DNA is TGTGCCAGCAGTACTCGGGACAGTCAAGAGACCCAGTACTTC.

This CDR3 is CSATDRDWANTEAFF. The CDR3 region has the DNA TGCAGTGCTACAGACAGGGATTGGGCAAACACTGAAGCTTTCTTT. This rearrangement joins TRBV20-1 to TRBJ1-1; 7 nucleotides align to TRBD1. The germline V gene has CDR1 DFQATT and CDR2 SNEGSKA (reference sequence). Losses at the gene ends were 4 bases for V and 2 bases for J; bases not matched to a gene: 10. This CDR3 contains 15 residues.

This clonotype has only a few counts. The V and J genes are TRBV2 and TRBJ2-5; TRBD1 might be the D (6 bases). Germline values: CDR1 SNHLY, CDR2 FYNNEI. The CDR3 has 13 residues. Trimming removed 7 bases at V and 2 bases at J, with 11 bases between. CDR3 DNA sequence: TGTGCCAGCACCGGAGGACAGCAAGAGACCCAGTACTTC. It codes for CASTGGQQETQYF.

This clonotype was counted a few times. The chain employs TRBV7-2 and TRBJ1-6, with D possibly TRBD1 on 6 matching bases. CDR1 is SGHTA and CDR2 is FQGNSA in the germline V gene. Trimming shortened V by 5 bases and J by 9 bases, and 20 bases separated the two germline ends. This CDR3 spans 16 amino acids. The CDR3 DNA reads as TGTGCCAGCAGCCTAACCGGGACCAGGGGCAGTTCACCCCTCCACTTT. The encoded protein is CASSLTGTRGSSPLHF.

This clonotype was counted only a few times. The CDR3 nucleotides are TGTGCCAGCAGTTCGGGACAGGGGGCACCCTACGAGCAGTACGTC. This sequence encodes CASSSGQGAPYEQYV. V usage is TRBV28 and J usage is TRBJ2-7, with 12 bases lining up with TRBD1. CDR1 and CDR2 (germline): MDHEN, SYDVKM. CDR3 size: 15 residues. Germline trimming cut 4 bases from V and 2 bases from J; bases unmatched to any gene: 3.

This clonotype appeared a few times. V and J are TRBV25-1 and TRBJ2-1, with TRBD1 matching over 7 bases. The CDR3 covers 15 residues. V dropped 2 bases and J dropped 7; count of bases not matched to a gene: 8. The germline V gene encodes CDR1 MGHDK and CDR2 SYGVNS. CDR3 in amino acids: CASSEPDRETNEQFF. DNA of the CDR3: TGTGCCAGCAGTGAACCCGACAGGGAAACGAATGAGCAGTTCTTC.

This clonotype occurred a few times. V and J are TRBV20-1 and TRBJ2-5; D might be TRBD2 (6 bases). This CDR3 has 12 amino acids. Trimming took 6 bases from V and 5 from J, leaving 13 bases between them. Germline values: CDR1 DFQATT, CDR2 SNEGSKA (reference sequence). The CDR3 here is CSAKAGLETQYF. For the CDR3, the DNA is TGCAGTGCAAAGGCGGGGTTGGAGACCCAGTACTTC.

This clonotype turned up a few times. The gene calls are TRBV5-8 and TRBJ1-1; a possible D gene is TRBD1 (5 bases). Germline loops: CDR1 SGHTS, CDR2 YDEGEE. The CDR3 extends over 14 amino acids. V dropped 4 bases and J dropped 5 bases, with 15 bases sitting between them. CDR3: CASSRVAGMTEAFF. As DNA, the CDR3 is TGTGCCAGCAGCCGGGTTGCAGGGATGACTGAAGCTTTCTTT.

This clonotype showed up just a few times. CDR3 amino acids: CASSPGTGRGETQYF. As DNA, the CDR3 is TGTGCCAGCAGCCCCGGGACAGGGAGAGGAGAGACCCAGTACTTC. This chain joins TRBV5-6 and TRBJ2-5; 9 positions match TRBD1. Germline assignment: CDR1 SGHDT and CDR2 YYEEEE. The trim removed 4 bases at V and 4 bases at J, leaving 8 bases unmatched. The CDR3 extends over 15 amino acids.

The CDR3 DNA is TGTGCCAGCAGTTACTGGCAGAGCTCCTACAATGAGCAGTTCTTC. This sequence encodes CASSYWQSSYNEQFF. This chain connects TRBV6-2 or TRBV6-3 to TRBJ2-1; D is ambiguous. Germline assignment: CDR1 MNHEY and CDR2 SVGEGT. This CDR3 is built from 15 residues. Trimming removed 1 base from V and 0 bases from J, with 7 bases in between.

V is TRBV4-2 and J is TRBJ1-2, with 10 bases lining up with TRBD1. The CDR3 is 16 amino acids. Germline V gene lookup returns CDR1 LGHNA and CDR2 YNFKEQ. J lost 7 bases, V lost 3 bases, and 11 bases had no gene match. CDR3 loop: CASSQASGQGEGGYTF. The CDR3 nucleotides are TGTGCCAGCAGCCAGGCTTCCGGACAGGGGGAAGGTGGCTACACCTTC.